The 14 T cell receptor beta chains in this list originate from one sample, sequenced in a study of Graves' ophthalmopathy and Graves' hyperthyroidism. RNA transcripts were the source from which TCR beta CDR3 regions were amplified. Second-round multiplex PCR came after first-round RT-PCR with HTBI primers. A single record per CDR3 protein comes from TCRdb applying MiXCR to the multiplex PCR reads. There are some 370,000 distinct CDR3 sequences in the sample; roughly a sixth occur only once, and roughly 2.4% lies in the top ten. The specimen was peripheral blood. The source is an adult woman with stable Graves' hyperthyroidism.

In the case of this clonotype: This may be a read error: a much more frequent sequence differs by one nucleotide. The V and J genes are TRBV4-1 and TRBJ1-1; D call uncertain. In germline, CDR1 is MGHRA, CDR2 YSYEKL. CDR3 length: 12 amino acids. CDR3 sequence reads: CASSQAYTEACF. CDR3 DNA: TGCGCCAGCAGCCAAGCCTACACTGAAGCTTGCTTT.

In its sample, this clonotype was seen many times. The CDR3 nucleotides read TGTGCCAGCAGCTTAGGTCCGGGAGTGTGGGAGACCCAGTACTTC. It specifies CASSLGPGVWETQYF. The chain combines TRBV7-2 with TRBJ2-5; a possible D gene is TRBD2 (6 bases). This CDR3 is 15 amino acids long. Germline V lookup: CDR1 SGHTA, CDR2 FQGNSA. Trimming took 1 base from V and 5 from J, leaving 14 bases between them.

This clonotype showed up many times. The J gene is TRBJ1-5, the V gene TRBV24-1, with TRBD1 matching 7 bases. J lost 3 bases, V lost 6 bases, and 10 bases had no gene match. There are 16 residues in the CDR3. CDR1 is KGHDR, CDR2 SFDVKD, per germline. This chain's CDR3 is CATSSSGTALNQPQHF. The DNA of the CDR3 is TGTGCCACCAGTTCATCCGGGACAGCACTCAATCAGCCCCAGCATTTT.

In this sample, this clonotype turned up many times. V usage is TRBV6-2 or TRBV6-3 and J usage is TRBJ2-5, with TRBD2 as a possible D gene (6 bases). This CDR3 spans 16 amino acids. Germline V gives CDR1 MNHEY, CDR2 SVGEGT. V lost 5 bases, J lost 5 bases, and 21 bases lay in between. The CDR3 is CASSPTRGWRVETQYF. In nucleotides, the CDR3 is TGTGCCAGCAGTCCGACCCGGGGGTGGCGTGTTGAGACCCAGTACTTC.

This clonotype was counted many times. The chain combines TRBV27 with TRBJ2-7; D remains ambiguous. There are 18 residues in the CDR3. Looked up from germline, CDR1 is MNHEY and CDR2 is SMNVEV (reference sequence). V lost 8 bases, J lost 0 bases, and 26 bases lay in between. The CDR3 DNA reads TGTGCCAGCTTCCTTTCCCACCTCGGTCCAGTGCCCTCCTACGAGCAGTACTTC. The encoded protein is CASFLSHLGPVPSYEQYF.

This clonotype was seen at least ten times. At one end the junction does not follow the germline gene, possibly because of a read error. This chain connects TRBV15 to TRBJ2-4; no definite D call. Germline V gene sequence: CDR1 LNHNV, CDR2 YYDKDF (reference sequence). CDR3 length: 17 amino acids. Here the CDR3 DNA reads TGTGCCACCAGCAGAGTAAGGACCGTTATAGCCAAAAACATTAAGTACTTC. The encoded protein is CATSRVRTVIAKNIKYF. The full variable domain, its missing parts supplied by reference TRBV15 and TRBJ2-4, is DAMVIQNPRYQVTQFGKPVTLSCSQTLNHNVMYWYQQKSSQAPKLLFHYYDKDFNNEADTPDNFQSRRPNTSFCFLDIRSPGLGDTAMYLCATSRVRTVIAKNIKYFGAGTRLSVL.

The chain carries TRBV7-2 and TRBJ2-2, with TRBD2 matching over 10 bases. The germline CDR1 and CDR2 sequences are SGHTA and FQGNSA. J lost 5 bases, V lost 5 bases, and 8 bases had no gene match. The CDR3 extends over 16 amino acids. CDR3 sequence reads: CASSARTSGNTGELFF. The CDR3 nucleotides are TGTGCCAGCAGCGCTAGGACTAGCGGAAATACCGGGGAGCTGTTTTTT. Based on the CDR3 plus reference TRBV7-2 and TRBJ2-2, the full variable domain is GAGVSQSPSNKVTEKGKDVELRCDPISGHTALYWYRQSLGQGLEFLIYFQGNSAPDKSGLPSDRFSAERTGGSVSTLTIQRTQQEDSAVYLCASSARTSGNTGELFFGEGSRLTVL.

This clonotype was seen ten or more times. J is TRBJ2-2 and V is TRBV28; a possible D gene is TRBD2 (5 bases). Trimming took off 10 bases at V and 3 bases at J, with 9 bases between the two ends. Germline V gene sequence: CDR1 MDHEN, CDR2 SYDVKM. There are 12 residues in the CDR3. CDR3 amino acids: CATGGYTGELFF. The CDR3 DNA reads TGTGCCACTGGAGGATACACCGGGGAGCTGTTTTTT.

This clonotype was seen a few times. The chain joins TRBV20-1 to TRBJ2-7, with 9 bases lining up with TRBD2. Germline V gene lookup returns CDR1 DFQATT and CDR2 SNEGSKA (reference sequence). Trimming took 6 bases from V and 3 from J; bases not matched to a gene: 15. The CDR3 consists of 16 residues. The CDR3 spells CSALTQKLAGFYEQYF. The DNA of the CDR3 is TGCAGTGCCCTAACTCAAAAACTAGCGGGCTTCTACGAGCAGTACTTC.

The table lists this clonotype with many counts. This chain joins TRBV6-5 and TRBJ2-5; weak D call: TRBD2 (5 bases). Germline V lookup: CDR1 MNHEY, CDR2 SVGAGI. The CDR3 contains 14 residues. The ends were cut back, 2 bases at V and 1 base at J, with 8 bases in the middle. CDR3 bases: TGTGCCAGCAGTTACGGAGGCAGCCAAGAGACCCAGTACTTC. Translating gives CASSYGGSQETQYF.

In regard to this clonotype: Sequence at one end of the junction differs from germline and may be a read error. The gene calls are TRBV7-8 and TRBJ2-7; the D gene could be TRBD1 or TRBD2 (6 bases each). This CDR3 contains 14 residues. Looked up from germline, CDR1 is SGHVS and CDR2 is FQNEAQ. Here the CDR3 DNA reads TGTGCCAGCAGATACCGGGTCGGGGGCTACGATCAGTACTTC. It is translated as CASRYRVGGYDQYF.

This clonotype was picked up many times. In DNA, the CDR3 is TGTGCCAGCAGAACAGGGGGGTCCACAGATACGCAGTATTTT. Residues: CASRTGGSTDTQYF. The rearrangement joins TRBV6-2 or TRBV6-3 to TRBJ2-3; 8 positions match TRBD1. Losses at the gene ends were 6 bases for V and 2 bases for J; bases not matched to a gene: 4. The CDR3 is made up of 14 amino acids. Germline CDR1 MNHEY, CDR2 SVGEGT.

There are many counts of this clonotype. The chain employs TRBV6-6 and TRBJ1-1, with a tentative D call TRBD1 (5 bases). From germline, CDR1 is MNHNY and CDR2 SVGAGI (reference sequence). V gave up 6 bases and J gave up 3 bases, with 11 bases separating them. The CDR3 spans 13 residues. CDR3 residues: CASRRGEYTEAFF. The CDR3 DNA follows: TGTGCCAGCAGGCGGGGGGAGTACACTGAAGCTTTCTTT.

This clonotype appeared many times. The chain has TRBV12-3 or TRBV12-4 and TRBJ1-5, with TRBD1 as a possible D gene (5 bases). CDR3 size: 13 residues. V dropped 7 bases and J dropped 6 bases, with 13 bases sitting between them. Written as DNA, the CDR3 is TGTGCCAGCAACAAGCGGGGGGTTCAGCCCCAGCATTTT. Encoded protein: CASNKRGVQPQHF.